The 10 T cell receptor beta chains given below trace back to one sample, sequenced in a study of T cell clonality in common variable immunodeficiency. Profiled with immunoSEQ multiplex PCR; TCRdb holds only in-frame clones, not every one. The sample presents tens of thousands of clones, none singletons. Material for sequencing was peripheral blood mononuclear cells. The receptors were gathered from a person aged 18-69 years in good health.

Only a few counts were recorded for this clone. The missing CDR3 end, 3 residues past where the read stops, is filled in from the germline J gene. The gene calls are TRBV5-3 and TRBJ2-7, with 9 bases that match TRBD2. TRBV5-3 belongs to the ORF category, with a function that is uncertain. This CDR3 has 15 amino acids. V gave up 4 bases and J gave up 1 base; unmatched junction bases: 6. The CDR3 protein is CARSPGTSRSYEQYF. The DNA read from the CDR3 is TGTGCCAGAAGCCCCGGGACTAGCCGATCCTACGAG.

This clone was detected many times. Partial CDR3 DNA: TGCAGTGCTACCGGGACAGCCACTAACTATGGC. This gives the protein CSATGTATNYG. The whole CDR3 sequence reads CSATGTATNYGYTF. The gene calls are TRBV20-1 and TRBJ1-2; 7 bases map to TRBD1. The read gets to within 3 residues of the CDR3 end, and the germline J gene fills in the rest. This CDR3 contains 14 residues. Germline loops: CDR1 DFQATT, CDR2 SNEGSKA (reference sequence). The V and J ends lost 4 bases and 0 bases, in that order; junction bases with no gene match: 5.

This clone was seen repeatedly, ten times or more. The CDR3 end is not reached by the read, which stops 3 residues before it; the germline J gene fills it in. V is TRBV5-1 and J is TRBJ2-7; TRBD2 matches 9 bases. This CDR3 region has 15 residues. V lost 2 bases to trimming and J lost 3 bases; unmatched junction nucleotides: 6. Germline values: CDR1 SGHRS, CDR2 YFSETQ. The CDR3 DNA, read in part, is TGCGCCAGCAGCTTAGCTAGCGGGACCGTCTACGAG. Translation gives CASSLASGTVYE. From start to end, the CDR3 is CASSLASGTVYEQYF.

This clone was picked up many times. The read halts 3 residues ahead of the CDR3 end, with the missing end drawn from the germline J gene. The chain carries TRBV6-2 or TRBV6-3 and TRBJ2-7; TRBD1 aligns across 11 bases. The CDR3 is 15 amino acids. Trimming took 6 bases from V and 1 from J; bases not matched to a gene: 5. The germline gives CDR1 MNHEY, CDR2 SVGEGT. CDR3 DNA, as far as it was read: TGTGCCAGCAGCTCCGGGACAGGGGGATCCTACGAG. This sequence encodes CASSSGTGGSYE. The whole CDR3 protein is CASSSGTGGSYEQYF.

This clone was counted at least ten times. The read terminates 3 residues before the CDR3 end, so the remaining end is supplied by the germline J gene. This chain joins TRBV7-9 and TRBJ1-2; D may be TRBD1 (6 bases). This CDR3 region has 13 residues. Looked up from germline, CDR1 is SEHNR and CDR2 is FQNEAQ (reference sequence). V lost 5 bases to trimming and J lost 7 bases, with 14 bases between them. The CDR3 here is CASSPEGGLGYTF. The sequenced CDR3 bases are TGTGCCAGCAGCCCCGAGGGGGGGCTTGGC.

This clone was detected many times. The sequence runs out 3 residues before the end of the CDR3; the remainder is reconstructed from the germline J gene. J is TRBJ2-6 and V is TRBV24-1; D remains ambiguous. The V and J ends lost 3 bases and 0 bases respectively, with 8 bases between them. The V gene's germline CDR1 is KGHDR and CDR2 SFDVKD. This CDR3 comprises 16 residues. The CDR3 sequence: CATSDNQASGANVLTF. CDR3 bases read: TGTGCCACCAGTGATAATCAAGCCTCTGGGGCCAACGTC.

This clone was seen many times. The read gets to within 3 residues of the CDR3 end, and the germline J gene fills in the rest. The chain has TRBV7-3 and TRBJ1-1; 7 positions match TRBD1. Per the germline V gene, CDR1 is SGHTA and CDR2 is FQGTGA. This CDR3 region has 17 residues. After removal of 6 bases from V and 3 bases from J, the junction contained 16 bases not matched to a gene. The sequenced part of the CDR3 DNA is TGTGCCAGCAGGTCAACGCCCCCGTTCGGGACAGACACTGAA. This codes for CASRSTPPFGTDTE. The whole CDR3 protein is CASRSTPPFGTDTEAFF.

In its sample, this clone was seen many times. The CDR3 goes on 3 residues after the read ends, and that part is filled in from the germline J gene. The chain carries TRBV18 and TRBJ2-2; possible D gene TRBD1, 6 bases. Trimming removed 4 bases from V and 1 base from J, with 10 bases in between. CDR1 and CDR2 (germline): KGHSH, LQKENI. This CDR3 contains 15 residues. This CDR3 is CASSLETGNTGELFF. The covered CDR3 bases are TGTGCCAGCTCACTAGAGACAGGGAACACCGGGGAG.

This clone was seen a handful of times. The sequence runs out 3 residues before the end of the CDR3; the remainder is reconstructed from the germline J gene. The J gene is TRBJ2-7, the V gene TRBV4-2; D unclear. CDR1 is LGHNA, CDR2 YNFKEQ, per germline. The CDR3 extends over 15 amino acids. The germline V and J ends were trimmed by 0 bases and 1 base, with 10 bases remaining between them. The sequenced part of the CDR3 DNA is TGTGCCAGCAGCCAAGATTCTCTAGTATCCTACGAG. As protein: CASSQDSLVSYE. The complete CDR3 protein is CASSQDSLVSYEQYF.

This clone was counted ten times or more. The sequenced fragment ends 3 residues before the CDR3 boundary, so the rest is inferred from the germline J gene. The rearrangement uses TRBV5-1 and TRBJ1-1, with D possibly TRBD1 on 5 matching bases. The CDR3 runs 12 residues. V gave up 6 bases and J gave up 6 bases, with 12 bases separating them. Germline V lookup: CDR1 SGHRS, CDR2 YFSETQ. The sequenced CDR3 bases are TGCGCCAGCATGTCAGGGAAGTCTGAA. Protein sequence: CASMSGKSE. From start to end, the CDR3 is CASMSGKSEAFF.